This T cell receptor (beta chain) was observed in a study of blood T cell repertoires in COVID-19 (dated by TCRdb to the early 2020s). Turning to the overall study: Collaborator samples came from the United States, Italy and Spain and covered acute and convalescent phases of COVID-19. The prospective study material was composed of cDNA or gDNA derived from T cells, B-cell-depleted T cells, or PBMCs. Deeply sampled blood TCRbeta repertoires from subjects exposed to, actively infected with, or recovered from COVID-19 were included in the dataset. A freely available public database, intended as a resource for researchers studying the immune response to SARS-CoV-2, is where the repertoires were released. Samples came from the ongoing ImmuneRACE study (first 160 participants) plus 1,254 subjects from 6 global collaborators. Nearly every sample came with metadata listing a de-identified subject ID, COVID-19 status, age in years and sex. Where HLA class I and class II types were available, the types were taken from metadata supplied by the sample provider, not from assay-based typing.

After removal of 5 bases from V and 1 base from J, the junction retains 7 bases not matched to a gene. CDR1 and CDR2 were assigned from the germline V gene (reference sequence) as LNHDA and SQIVND. The CDR3 holds 15 amino acids from the cysteine to the phenylalanine. Only the CDR3 DNA is retained, 45 bases long and in frame from the first base. A note on this clone: This receptor's antigen is unknown. It has no much larger one-base neighbor in the sample; base qualities were not kept.

TCRbeta CDR3 regions were amplified from genomic DNA using the immunoSEQ Assay, a bias-controlled multiplex PCR. Turning to the authors' computational methods: The number of nucleated cells in each sample was estimated by amplification of reference gene primers within the assay. To quantify the absolute abundance of each unique TCRbeta CDR3 rearrangement, sequence reads were collapsed and filtered. For each sample, productive Simpson clonality was calculated as the square root of Simpson's diversity index across productive rearrangements. This is the immuneACCESS table as TCRdb keeps it, with only in-frame sequences that have V and J called. A part of the clones is gone; compared with another copy, unresolved V genes explain less than half, and the rest is unexplained. Clonal size and the V and J genes are those of that table, whereas D and trimming came from the DNA. This sample holds fewer than 250,000 clones; about nine tenths were observed only once. The ten largest clones add up to approximately 4.8% of the sample.

Each collaborating institution followed its own protocols to collect whole blood in K2EDTA tubes. For TCRbeta analysis, collaborators shipped samples in one of three forms: frozen whole blood, isolated PBMCs, or DNA extracted from either of those sample types. On the study overall, not on this receptor specifically: How much clinical and demographic metadata was included differed by source and by participant, and the metadata was provided uncurated.

This receptor was identified in a man aged 45-60 years with acute or convalescent COVID-19. Recombination connected TRBV19 to TRBJ1-1, and TRBD1 aligns with 7 junction nucleotides. Sequencing was done on a sample of peripheral blood. The CDR3 region has the sequence CASSRDRLPNTEAFF. At the DNA level, the sequence is TGTGCCAGTAGTCGGGACAGACTGCCGAACACTGAAGCTTTCTTT.